Here is one T cell receptor beta chain with its context. This clonotype was seen more than once but under ten times. The target of this receptor is not known. No much larger clone is present one base from it, and per-base qualities are unavailable. CDR1 and CDR2 are read off the germline V gene (reference sequence) as DFQATT and SNEGSKA. Deletion took 3 bases off V and 4 bases off J, with a span of 13 bases between the germline ends. From the cysteine up to the phenylalanine, the CDR3 has a length of 14 residues. Only the CDR3 DNA is retained, 42 bases long and in frame from the first base. This entry comes from a study of neurological immune-mediated disorders (dated by TCRdb to between 2018 and 2021). A note on the overall study: Among the 34 multiple sclerosis patients, relapsing-remitting MS accounted for approximately 30 and secondary progressive MS accounted for 3. Peripheral blood TCR-beta repertoires from HTLV-I-associated myelopathy (HAM/TSP) patients, multiple sclerosis patients and healthy controls were compared by UMI-based sequencing. The 95 to 110 TCR-beta libraries covered PBMC samples along with longitudinal samples, technical triplicates, and paired sorted CD4+ and CD8+ T-cell subsets. Longitudinal HAM/TSP and healthy donors had 3 time-points each (3-40 month intervals). The cohort was made up of about 66 subjects, consisting of some 15 HAM/TSP patients, 34 multiple sclerosis patients and 20 healthy controls.

General conclusions and limits of the study: Expanded clones from different subjects shared no identical CDR3 amino acid sequences, which suggests that TCR-beta repertoires were private in all groups. In phylogenetic analysis, the repertoires of 18 of 34 MS patients grouped into a cluster of related CDR3 sequences, which suggests a possible signature at the repertoire level. The highest TCR clonal expansion was observed in HAM/TSP patients, whereas the lowest was observed in MS patients, even when compared with healthy controls. No association of the MS cluster with clinical or MRI features was observed, and the need for larger cohorts was stated by the authors.

The sample's time point label, in plain terms: longitudinal time-point 2. For the unsorted PBMC libraries, 2 million PBMCs were stored in RNAlater at -80 degrees C until RNA extraction and were used to generate the libraries. The multiple sclerosis patients were enrolled in a US clinical protocol that evaluated disease progression with magnetic resonance imaging. PBMCs were separated from peripheral blood using Ficoll-Hypaque density gradient centrifugation and then cryopreserved in liquid nitrogen. To synthesize cDNA, template-switch 5'RACE was performed with a primer carrying a 10-nucleotide random unique molecular identifier so that each TCR transcript was tagged. Every sequencing run covered 15-18 subjects and yielded more than 170 million TCR-beta sequences. The RNeasy kit was used to extract total RNA. The KAPA Real-time Library Amplification kit was used to amplify TCR-beta VDJ regions with primers targeting the TCR constant region and the 5'RACE anchor. Sample indexes and Illumina adaptors were added in a first PCR, after which library yield was increased in a second PCR. After Ampure bead purification, the roughly 650 bp TCR product was size-selected on a 2% E-gel SizeSelection system. Before pooling, library quality was checked on a Bioanalyzer, concentration was measured with Qubit, and libraries were quantified with the Kapa Library Quantification kit. An Illumina HiSeq 2500 was used to sequence the libraries paired-end at 2 x 150 bp. To increase sequence diversity, about 23-32% phiX was spiked into each library pool. The original pipeline was this. Quality-filtered reads were processed with the UMI-based MiGEC pipeline, which removed over 80% of raw TCR sequences during error correction. IMGT germline references were used for aligning VDJ genes, and each clonotype was defined as a unique CDR3 amino acid sequence together with its V-J genes. Clonal expansion, Shannon diversity, and CDR3 relatedness (CalcPairwiseDistances, ClusterSamples) were evaluated with VDJtools, and phylogenetic trees were built with CLCbio workbench. Using coefficient-of-variation modelling across technical triplicates, the study counted a clone as expanded if it had at least 8 unique UMIs. TCRdb reran the public reads through fastp at Q25 and MiXCR, keeping productive beta chains. Rows matching on CDR3 protein sequence are summarized as one entry with the most common DNA and genes. Clone size and V and J calls follow TCRdb, not the original study. This sample is represented by 70,000 to 90,000 distinct CDR3 sequences; over 4.5% of them were singletons. 6.5% to 9% of the sample is in the top ten clones.

This sequence originates from an older woman with multiple sclerosis. Sequencing was performed on PBMCs. The receptor chain draws on TRBV20-1 and TRBJ1-5, with a tentative D gene TRBD1 over 5 matching bases. The CDR3: CSARGWGDNQPQHF. The DNA reads TGCAGTGCTAGGGGGTGGGGGGATAATCAGCCCCAGCATTTT.